This TCR beta chain was profiled in a study of neurological immune-mediated disorders. In TCRdb, the 5' RACE reads were re-called with MiXCR into one record per CDR3 protein. This table holds about 78,000 distinct CDR3 sequences, just over 5% found once. Study conclusions and caveats: On phylogenetic grouping, the repertoires of 18 of 34 multiple sclerosis patients fell within one related-CDR3 cluster, constituting a possible signature. No sharing of CDR3 amino acid sequences was observed among expanded clones across subjects, suggesting private repertoires in all groups.

The CDR3 consists of 15 residues. Germline trimming cut 0 bases from V and 8 bases from J; bases unmatched to any gene: 8. Germline CDR1 and CDR2: SGHRS and YFSETQ. This clonotype was detected ten times or more. Its specificity is not known. The clonotype originates from a woman in her twenties or thirties with multiple sclerosis. This sequence joins TRBV5-1 and TRBJ2-1, with 7 bases lining up with TRBD2. What was sequenced was PBMCs. As DNA, the CDR3 is TGCGCCAGCAGCTTGGGGGCTAGCGGCTCGTATGAGCAGTTCTTC. Its protein is CASSLGASGSYEQFF.